What follows describes a single TCR beta chain. The antigen is unknown. This sample was included in a study of chemoradiotherapy in HPV16-positive cancers. Method: immunoSEQ multiplex PCR; TCRdb's copy keeps in-frame clones and lacks some. The sample has several hundred clones; around 93% are singletons. Repeated repertoire sampling spanned the course of chemoradiotherapy. Study-level results: HPV-specific T cells were functionally defined from only a couple of HPV16-positive patients.

The sequencing used tumor tissue, collected from a patient who underwent chemoradiotherapy. This receptor was taken from a human donor with HPV-associated anogenital cancer.

The CDR3 bases are TGTGCCAGCATTGGGGGCTCTATTAACTATGGCTACACCTTC. This gives the protein CASIGGSINYGYTF. The rearrangement joins TRBV2 to TRBJ1-2; possible D gene TRBD1, 6 bases. This CDR3 spans 14 amino acids. Trimming cost V 7 bases and J 1 base, with 13 bases left between them. CDR1 and CDR2 (germline): SNHLY, FYNNEI.